These 5 T cell receptor beta chains share one sample of origin, sequenced in a study of OX40 agonist ivuxolimab in advanced cancers. Assay used: immunoSEQ multiplex PCR; TCRdb lists only in-frame clones, some missing. The sample carries some 86,000 clones, around 84% recorded once. The sample in question was CD4+ or CD8+ T cells sorted from blood, obtained in a trial of the OX40 agonist ivuxolimab. Receptor source: an adult with an advanced solid tumor such as melanoma, head and neck, liver or kidney cancer.

The chain carries TRBV29-1 and TRBJ1-2, with D perhaps TRBD1 (6 bases). This CDR3 is built from 12 residues. Between the trimmed V and J ends, which lost 5 bases and 5 bases, there was a span of 12 bases. CDR1 is SQVTM, CDR2 ANQGSEA, per germline. The CDR3 nucleotides are TGCAGCGTTTCACAGGGCCTTTATGGCTACACCTTC. Its protein is CSVSQGLYGYTF.

The chain couples TRBV5-6 to TRBJ2-1; D perhaps matches TRBD1 (6 bases). This CDR3 has 15 amino acids. Germline V gene lookup returns CDR1 SGHDT and CDR2 YYEEEE. The V gene lost 3 bases and the J gene lost 6 bases, with 16 bases spanning the gap. The CDR3 sequence: CASSWAPGTFNEQFF. The CDR3 nucleotides are TGTGCCAGCAGCTGGGCTCCCGGGACATTCAATGAGCAGTTCTTC.

The chain uses TRBV30 and TRBJ2-3; 9 bases align to TRBD2. Trimming at V came to 0 bases and at J to 2 bases, leaving 3 bases not matched to a gene. Germline V gives CDR1 GTSNPN, CDR2 SVGIG (reference sequence). This CDR3 contains 15 residues. CDR3 in amino acids: CAWSVAGGSTDTQYF. In nucleotides, the CDR3 is TGTGCCTGGAGTGTCGCGGGGGGGTCCACAGATACGCAGTATTTT.

CDR3 amino acids: CAWSVQAGSYEQYF. Written as DNA, the CDR3 is TGTGCCTGGAGTGTACAAGCGGGGTCCTACGAGCAGTACTTC. The V and J genes are TRBV30 and TRBJ2-7; TRBD2 agrees at 7 bases. The CDR3 contains 14 residues. CDR1 GTSNPN and CDR2 SVGIG come from the germline V gene (reference sequence). The V segment lost 0 bases and the J segment 1 base; nucleotides outside the gene matches: 3.

The gene calls are TRBV7-2 and TRBJ2-1; D might be TRBD2 (5 bases). Trimming took 2 bases from V and 5 from J, leaving 13 bases between them. The CDR3 has 15 residues. The germline V gene encodes CDR1 SGHTA and CDR2 FQGNSA. CDR3: CASSLWRVAHNEQFF. CDR3 DNA sequence: TGTGCCAGCAGCTTATGGCGGGTGGCCCACAATGAGCAGTTCTTC.